The entry below gives a single TCR beta chain sequence along with its context. Its antigen is not known. Some clones are missing from TCRdb's copy, which holds only in-frame ones; the method was immunoSEQ multiplex PCR. The sample holds tens of thousands of clones, more than 75% seen once. The sample belongs to a study of a mutant IDH1 vaccine in newly diagnosed glioma. Study in general: Vaccination began 4-6 weeks post radiotherapy alone, or with temozolomide cycles. Before enrollment, the patients had been treated with radiotherapy alone, temozolomide alone, or both together. Most of them had received both. Study-wide results and caveats: There were vaccine-induced immune responses in around 94% of the patients.

The CDR3 is made up of 15 amino acids. The V and J ends lost 7 bases and 7 bases, in that order; junction bases with no gene match: 15. Germline CDR1 LNHDA, CDR2 SQIVND (reference sequence). Specified time point: week 35, safety follow-up. A 20-mer mutant IDH1 peptide at 300 ug was injected subcutaneously with topical imiquimod. Donors had new WHO grade 3 or 4 IDH1-mutant, ATRX-lost astrocytomas. This TCR was sampled from a man aged 25-45 years with glioma. Specimen: PBMCs, collected from a glioma patient whose treatment included an IDH1 peptide vaccine. The V gene is TRBV19, the J gene TRBJ1-2; 7 positions agree with TRBD1. The CDR3 DNA reads TGTGCCAGTAACCGAGAACAGGGGAGGGATGGTGGCTACACCTTC. Translated: CASNREQGRDGGYTF.